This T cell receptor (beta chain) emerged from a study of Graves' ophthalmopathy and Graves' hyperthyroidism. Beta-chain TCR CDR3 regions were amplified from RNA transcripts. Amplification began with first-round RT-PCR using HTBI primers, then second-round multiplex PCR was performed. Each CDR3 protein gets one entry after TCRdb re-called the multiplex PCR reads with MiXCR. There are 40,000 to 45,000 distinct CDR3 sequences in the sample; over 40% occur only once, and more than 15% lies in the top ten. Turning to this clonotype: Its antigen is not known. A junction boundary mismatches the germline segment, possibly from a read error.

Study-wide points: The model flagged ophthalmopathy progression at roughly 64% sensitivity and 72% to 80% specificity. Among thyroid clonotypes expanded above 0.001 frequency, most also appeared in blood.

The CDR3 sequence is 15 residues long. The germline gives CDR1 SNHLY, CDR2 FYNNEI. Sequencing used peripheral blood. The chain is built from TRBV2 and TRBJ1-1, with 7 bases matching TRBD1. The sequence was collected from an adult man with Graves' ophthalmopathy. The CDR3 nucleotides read TGTGCCAACAGTGCAGGGGACAGACTGAACACTGAAGCTTTCTTT. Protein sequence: CANSAGDRLNTEAFF.